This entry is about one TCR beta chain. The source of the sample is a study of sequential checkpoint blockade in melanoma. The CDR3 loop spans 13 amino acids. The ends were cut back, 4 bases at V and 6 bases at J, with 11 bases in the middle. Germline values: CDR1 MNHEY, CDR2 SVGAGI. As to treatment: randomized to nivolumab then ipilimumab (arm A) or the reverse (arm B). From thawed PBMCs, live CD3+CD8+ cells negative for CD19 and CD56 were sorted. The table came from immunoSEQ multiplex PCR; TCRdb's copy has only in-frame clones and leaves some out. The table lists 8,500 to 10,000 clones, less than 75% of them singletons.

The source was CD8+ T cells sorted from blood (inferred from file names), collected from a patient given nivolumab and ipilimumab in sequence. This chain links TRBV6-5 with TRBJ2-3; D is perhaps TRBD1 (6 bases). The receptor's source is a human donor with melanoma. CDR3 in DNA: TGTGCCAGCAGTTCGGACAGCGGTGATACGCAGTATTTT. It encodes CASSSDSGDTQYF.